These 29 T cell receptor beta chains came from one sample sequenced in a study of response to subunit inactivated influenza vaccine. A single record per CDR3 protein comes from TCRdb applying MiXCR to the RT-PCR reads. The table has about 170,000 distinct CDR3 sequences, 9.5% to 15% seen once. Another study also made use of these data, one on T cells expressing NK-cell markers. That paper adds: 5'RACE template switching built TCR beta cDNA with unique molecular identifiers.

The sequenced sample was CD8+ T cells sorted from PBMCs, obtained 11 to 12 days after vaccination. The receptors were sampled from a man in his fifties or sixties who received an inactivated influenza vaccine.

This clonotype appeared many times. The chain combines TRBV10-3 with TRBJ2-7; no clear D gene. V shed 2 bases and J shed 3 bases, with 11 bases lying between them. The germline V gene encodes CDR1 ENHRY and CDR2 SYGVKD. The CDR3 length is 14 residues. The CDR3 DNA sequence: TGTGCCATCAGTGAGGCCCTCGGTAACTACGAGCAGTACTTC. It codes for CAISEALGNYEQYF.

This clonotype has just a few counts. In DNA form, the CDR3 reads TGTGCCACCAGTGACCCGAAGACTAGCGGGAGACTTAGCGGGGAGCTGTTTTTT. This encodes CATSDPKTSGRLSGELFF. The chain employs TRBV24-1 and TRBJ2-2; 12 bases map to TRBD2. CDR1 KGHDR and CDR2 SFDVKD come from the germline V gene. The junction had 12 bases not matched to a gene; V was cut back by 4 bases and J by 7 bases. This CDR3 contains 18 residues.

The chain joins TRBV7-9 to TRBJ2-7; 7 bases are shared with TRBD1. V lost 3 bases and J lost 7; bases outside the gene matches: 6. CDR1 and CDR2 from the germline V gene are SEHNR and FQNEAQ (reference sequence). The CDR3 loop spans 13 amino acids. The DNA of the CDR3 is TGTGCCAGCAGCTTTGGGACAGATCGGGAGCAGTACTTC. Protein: CASSFGTDREQYF.

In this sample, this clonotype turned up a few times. CDR3 in DNA: TGTGCCAGCAGCAAATGGACAGGGTGGGACAATGAGCAGTTCTTC. Translated: CASSKWTGWDNEQFF. The rearrangement joins TRBV7-9 to TRBJ2-1, with 8 positions matching TRBD1. The CDR3 contains 15 residues. Trimming at V came to 5 bases and at J to 5 bases, leaving 8 bases not matched to a gene. CDR1 and CDR2 (germline): SEHNR, FQNEAQ (reference sequence).

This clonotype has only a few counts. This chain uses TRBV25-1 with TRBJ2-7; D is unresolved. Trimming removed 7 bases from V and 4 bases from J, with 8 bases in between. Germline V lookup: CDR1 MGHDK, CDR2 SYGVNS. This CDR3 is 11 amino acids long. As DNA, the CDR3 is TGTGCCAGCACTGACGTTTACGAGCAGTACTTC. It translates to CASTDVYEQYF.

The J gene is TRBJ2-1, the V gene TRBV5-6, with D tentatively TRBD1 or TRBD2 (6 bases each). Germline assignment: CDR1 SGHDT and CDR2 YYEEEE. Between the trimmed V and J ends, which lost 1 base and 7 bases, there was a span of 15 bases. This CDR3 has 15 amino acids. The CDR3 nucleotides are TGTGCCAGCAGCTTGTTGACCACGGGGGCGAATGAGCAGTTCTTC. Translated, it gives CASSLLTTGANEQFF.

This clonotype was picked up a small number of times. CDR3 coding DNA: TGTGCCAGCAGCTCTTACACCCGGGACGGCGCCTACGAGCAGTACTTC. Protein: CASSSYTRDGAYEQYF. V is TRBV7-8 and J is TRBJ2-7, with D perhaps given as TRBD1 or TRBD2 (5 bases each). Trimming removed 4 bases at V and 2 bases at J, with 18 bases between. This CDR3 has 16 amino acids. Germline V CDR1 and CDR2: SGHVS, FQNEAQ.

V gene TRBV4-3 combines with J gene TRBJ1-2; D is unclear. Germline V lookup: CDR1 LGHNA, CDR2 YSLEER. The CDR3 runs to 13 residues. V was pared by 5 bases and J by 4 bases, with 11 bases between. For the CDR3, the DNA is TGCGCCAGCAGCTACGGAGACGGCTATGGCTACACCTTC. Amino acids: CASSYGDGYGYTF.

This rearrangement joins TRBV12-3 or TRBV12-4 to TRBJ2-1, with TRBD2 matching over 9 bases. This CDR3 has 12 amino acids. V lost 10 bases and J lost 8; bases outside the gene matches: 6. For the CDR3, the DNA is TGTGCCACCCAAGCGGGGGGCTATGAGCAGTTCTTC. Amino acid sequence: CATQAGGYEQFF.

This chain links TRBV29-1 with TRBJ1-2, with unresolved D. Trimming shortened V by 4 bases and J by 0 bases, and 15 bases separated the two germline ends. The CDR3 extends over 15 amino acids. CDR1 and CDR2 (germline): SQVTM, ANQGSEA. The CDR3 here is CSVVGPGFTNYGYTF. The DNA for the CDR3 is TGCAGCGTTGTCGGACCCGGGTTCACTAACTATGGCTACACCTTC. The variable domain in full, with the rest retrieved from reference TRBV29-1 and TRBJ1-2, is SAVISQKPSRDICQRGTSLTIQCQVDSQVTMMFWYRQQPGQSLTLIATANQGSEATYESGFVIDKFPISRPNLTFSTLTVSNMSPEDSSIYLCSVVGPGFTNYGYTFGSGTRLTVV.

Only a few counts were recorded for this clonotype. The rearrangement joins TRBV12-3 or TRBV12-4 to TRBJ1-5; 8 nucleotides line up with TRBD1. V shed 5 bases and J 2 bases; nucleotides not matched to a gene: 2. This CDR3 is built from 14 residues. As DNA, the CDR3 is TGTGCCAGCAGTCAGACAGGGGGCAATCAGCCCCAGCATTTT. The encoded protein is CASSQTGGNQPQHF.

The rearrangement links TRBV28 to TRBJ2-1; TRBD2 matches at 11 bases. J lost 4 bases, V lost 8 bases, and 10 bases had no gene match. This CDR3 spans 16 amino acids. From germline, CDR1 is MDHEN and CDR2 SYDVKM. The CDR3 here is CASQGSGRAGYNEQFF. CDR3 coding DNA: TGTGCCAGCCAAGGTAGCGGGAGGGCCGGGTACAATGAGCAGTTCTTC.

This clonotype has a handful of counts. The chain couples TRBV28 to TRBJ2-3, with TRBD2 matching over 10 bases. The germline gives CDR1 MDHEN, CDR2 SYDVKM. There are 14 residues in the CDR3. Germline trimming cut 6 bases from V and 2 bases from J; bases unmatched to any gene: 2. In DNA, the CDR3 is TGTGCCAGCAGGAGCGGGAGGGTCACAGATACGCAGTATTTT. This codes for CASRSGRVTDTQYF.

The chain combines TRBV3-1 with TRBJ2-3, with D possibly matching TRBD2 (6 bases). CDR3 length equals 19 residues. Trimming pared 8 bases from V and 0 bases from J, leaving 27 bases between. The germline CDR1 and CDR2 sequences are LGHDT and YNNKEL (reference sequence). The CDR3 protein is CASSNRRGSVAASTDTQYF. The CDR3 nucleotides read TGTGCCAGCTCCAACCGGCGTGGGTCGGTAGCGGCTAGCACAGATACGCAGTATTTT.

The CDR3 coding sequence is TGTGCCAGCAGCTTTCGGGACAGAAATCAGCCCCAGCATTTT. Its translation: CASSFRDRNQPQHF. This chain links TRBV7-8 with TRBJ1-5; 7 nucleotides line up with TRBD1. The junction had 3 bases not matched to a gene; V was cut back by 3 bases and J by 4 bases. Looked up from germline, CDR1 is SGHVS and CDR2 is FQNEAQ. The CDR3 is made up of 14 amino acids.

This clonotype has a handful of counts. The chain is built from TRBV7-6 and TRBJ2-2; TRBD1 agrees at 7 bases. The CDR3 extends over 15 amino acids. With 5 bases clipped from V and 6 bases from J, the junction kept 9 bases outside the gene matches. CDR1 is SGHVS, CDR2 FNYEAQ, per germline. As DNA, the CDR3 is TGTGCCAGCAGCCCCGAGACAGGGATGGCCGGGGAGCTGTTTTTT. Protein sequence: CASSPETGMAGELFF.

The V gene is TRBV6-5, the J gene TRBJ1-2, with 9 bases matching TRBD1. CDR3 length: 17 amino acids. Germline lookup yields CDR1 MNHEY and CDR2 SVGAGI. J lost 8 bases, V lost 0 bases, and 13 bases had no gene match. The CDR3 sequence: CASSYSLWTGVVEGYTF. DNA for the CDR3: TGTGCCAGCAGTTACTCACTCTGGACAGGGGTGGTGGAAGGCTACACCTTC.

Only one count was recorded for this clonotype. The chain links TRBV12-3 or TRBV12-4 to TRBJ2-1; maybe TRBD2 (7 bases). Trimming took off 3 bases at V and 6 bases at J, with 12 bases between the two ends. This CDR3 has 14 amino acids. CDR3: CASSLEGGVNEQFF. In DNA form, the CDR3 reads TGTGCCAGCAGTTTGGAAGGGGGGGTCAATGAGCAGTTCTTC.

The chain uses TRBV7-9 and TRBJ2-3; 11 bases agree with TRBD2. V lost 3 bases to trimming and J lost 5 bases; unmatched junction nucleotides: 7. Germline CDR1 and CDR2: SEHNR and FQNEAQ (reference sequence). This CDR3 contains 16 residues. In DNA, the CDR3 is TGTGCCAGCAGCTTCCTAGCGGGAGGCCTTGAAGATACGCAGTATTTT. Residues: CASSFLAGGLEDTQYF.

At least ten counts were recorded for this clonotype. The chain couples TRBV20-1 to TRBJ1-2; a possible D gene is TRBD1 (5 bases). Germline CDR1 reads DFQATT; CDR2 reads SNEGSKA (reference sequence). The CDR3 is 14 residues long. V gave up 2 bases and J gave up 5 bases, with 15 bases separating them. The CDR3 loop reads CSARRAGTEYGYTF. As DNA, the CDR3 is TGCAGTGCTAGACGGGCCGGGACGGAATATGGCTACACCTTC.

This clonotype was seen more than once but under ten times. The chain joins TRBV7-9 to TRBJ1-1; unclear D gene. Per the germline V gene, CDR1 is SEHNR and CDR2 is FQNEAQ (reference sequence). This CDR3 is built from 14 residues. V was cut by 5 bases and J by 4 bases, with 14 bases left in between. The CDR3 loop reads CASSPRSLPTEAFF. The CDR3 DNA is TGTGCCAGCAGCCCTAGGTCGCTGCCCACTGAAGCTTTCTTT.

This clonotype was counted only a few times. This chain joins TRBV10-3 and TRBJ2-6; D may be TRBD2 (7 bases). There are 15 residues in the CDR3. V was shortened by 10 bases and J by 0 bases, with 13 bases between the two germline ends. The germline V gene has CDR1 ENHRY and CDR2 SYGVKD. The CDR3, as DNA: TGTGCCAGCAAAGGGGGGGTCTCTGGGGCCAACGTCCTGACTTTC. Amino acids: CASKGGVSGANVLTF.

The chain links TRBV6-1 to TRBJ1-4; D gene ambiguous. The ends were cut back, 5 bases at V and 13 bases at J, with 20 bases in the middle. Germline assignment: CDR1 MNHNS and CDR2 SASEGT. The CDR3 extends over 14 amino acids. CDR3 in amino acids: CASSTHPGSNRLFF. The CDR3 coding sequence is TGTGCCAGCAGTACACACCCAGGTTCGAACAGACTGTTTTTT.

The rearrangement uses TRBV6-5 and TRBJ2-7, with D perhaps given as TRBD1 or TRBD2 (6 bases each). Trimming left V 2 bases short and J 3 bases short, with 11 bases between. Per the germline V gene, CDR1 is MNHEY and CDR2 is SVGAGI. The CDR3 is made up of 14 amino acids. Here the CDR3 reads CASSYRRGHYEQYF. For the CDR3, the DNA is TGTGCCAGCAGTTACAGGCGGGGACACTACGAGCAGTACTTC.

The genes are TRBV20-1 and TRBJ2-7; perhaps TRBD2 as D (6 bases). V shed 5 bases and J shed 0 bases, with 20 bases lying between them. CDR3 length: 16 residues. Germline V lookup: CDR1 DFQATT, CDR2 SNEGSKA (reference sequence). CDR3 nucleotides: TGCAGTGCTCGTACAAGGCTAGCGACCTACTCCTACGAGCAGTACTTC. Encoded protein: CSARTRLATYSYEQYF.

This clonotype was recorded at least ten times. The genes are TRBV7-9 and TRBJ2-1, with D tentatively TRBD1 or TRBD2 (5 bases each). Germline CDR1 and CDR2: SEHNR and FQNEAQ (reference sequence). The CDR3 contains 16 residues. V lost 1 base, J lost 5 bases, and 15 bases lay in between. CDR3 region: CASSLGPRGANNEQFF. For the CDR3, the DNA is TGTGCCAGCAGCTTAGGCCCGAGGGGCGCGAACAATGAGCAGTTCTTC.

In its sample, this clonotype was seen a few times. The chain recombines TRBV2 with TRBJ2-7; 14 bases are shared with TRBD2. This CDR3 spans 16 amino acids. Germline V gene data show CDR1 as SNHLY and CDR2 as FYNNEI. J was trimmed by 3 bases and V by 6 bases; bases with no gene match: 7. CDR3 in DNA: TGTGCCAGCAGGGACAGGACTAGCGGGGGGTACTACGAGCAGTACTTC. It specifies CASRDRTSGGYYEQYF.

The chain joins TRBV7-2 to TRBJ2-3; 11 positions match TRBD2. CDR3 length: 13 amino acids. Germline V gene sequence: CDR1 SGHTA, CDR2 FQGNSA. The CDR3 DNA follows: TGTGGCGCGACTAGCGGGGTTGAAGATACGCAGTATTTT. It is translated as CGATSGVEDTQYF.

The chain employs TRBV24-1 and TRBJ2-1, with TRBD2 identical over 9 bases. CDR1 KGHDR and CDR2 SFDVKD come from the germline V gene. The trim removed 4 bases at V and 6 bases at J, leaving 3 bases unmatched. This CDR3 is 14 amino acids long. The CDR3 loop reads CATSELAGRNEQFF. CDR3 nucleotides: TGTGCCACCAGTGAGCTAGCGGGACGCAATGAGCAGTTCTTC.